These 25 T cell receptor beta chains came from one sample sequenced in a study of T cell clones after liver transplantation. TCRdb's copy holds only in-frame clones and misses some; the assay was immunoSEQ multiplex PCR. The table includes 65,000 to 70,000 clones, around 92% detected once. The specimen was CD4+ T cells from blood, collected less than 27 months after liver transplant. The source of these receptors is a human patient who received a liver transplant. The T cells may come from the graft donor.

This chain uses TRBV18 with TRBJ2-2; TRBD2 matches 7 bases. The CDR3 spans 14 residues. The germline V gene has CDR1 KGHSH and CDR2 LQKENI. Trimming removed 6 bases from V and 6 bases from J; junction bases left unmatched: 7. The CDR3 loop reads CASSYGRSAGELFF. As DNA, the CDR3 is TGTGCCAGCTCCTACGGGAGGTCTGCCGGGGAGCTGTTTTTT.

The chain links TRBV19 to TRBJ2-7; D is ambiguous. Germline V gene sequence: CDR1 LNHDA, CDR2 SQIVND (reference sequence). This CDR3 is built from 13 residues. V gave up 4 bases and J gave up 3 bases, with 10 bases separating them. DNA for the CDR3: TGTGCCAGTAGTACAATACAGTTCTACGAGCAGTACTTC. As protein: CASSTIQFYEQYF.

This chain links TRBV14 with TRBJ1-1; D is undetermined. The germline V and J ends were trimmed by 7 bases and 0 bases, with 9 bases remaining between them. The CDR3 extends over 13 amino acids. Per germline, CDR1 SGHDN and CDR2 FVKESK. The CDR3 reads CASTQTLNTEAFF. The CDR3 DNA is TGTGCCAGCACCCAGACACTGAACACTGAAGCTTTCTTT.

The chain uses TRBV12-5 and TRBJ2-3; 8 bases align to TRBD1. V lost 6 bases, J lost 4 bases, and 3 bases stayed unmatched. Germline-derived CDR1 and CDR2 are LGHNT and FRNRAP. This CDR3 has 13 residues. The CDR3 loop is CASGPTGADTQYF. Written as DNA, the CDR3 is TGTGCTAGTGGCCCGACAGGGGCAGATACGCAGTATTTT.

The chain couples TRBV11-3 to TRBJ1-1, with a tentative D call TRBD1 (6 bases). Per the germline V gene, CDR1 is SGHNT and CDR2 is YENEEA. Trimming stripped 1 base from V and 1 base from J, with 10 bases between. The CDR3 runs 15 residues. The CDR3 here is CASSLGTTGNTEAFF. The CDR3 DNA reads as TGTGCCAGCAGCTTAGGGACGACAGGGAACACTGAAGCTTTCTTT.

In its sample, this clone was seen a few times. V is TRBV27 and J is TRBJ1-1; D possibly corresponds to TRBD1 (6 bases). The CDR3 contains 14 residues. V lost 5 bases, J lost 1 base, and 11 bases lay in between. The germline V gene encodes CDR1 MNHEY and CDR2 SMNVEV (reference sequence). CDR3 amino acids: CASSLQGGNTEAFF. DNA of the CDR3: TGTGCCAGCAGTCTACAGGGTGGGAACACTGAAGCTTTCTTT.

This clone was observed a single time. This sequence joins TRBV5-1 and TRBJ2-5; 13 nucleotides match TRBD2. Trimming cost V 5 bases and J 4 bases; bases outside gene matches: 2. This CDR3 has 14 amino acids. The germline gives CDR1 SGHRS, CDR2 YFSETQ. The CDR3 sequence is CASSRTSGRETQYF. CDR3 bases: TGCGCCAGCAGTCGGACTAGCGGGAGAGAGACCCAGTACTTC. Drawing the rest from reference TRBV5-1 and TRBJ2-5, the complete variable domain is KAGVTQTPRYLIKTRGQQVTLSCSPISGHRSVSWYQQTPGQGLQFLFEYFSETQRNKGNFPGRFSGRQFSNSRSEMNVSTLELGDSALYLCASSRTSGRETQYFGPGTRLLVL.

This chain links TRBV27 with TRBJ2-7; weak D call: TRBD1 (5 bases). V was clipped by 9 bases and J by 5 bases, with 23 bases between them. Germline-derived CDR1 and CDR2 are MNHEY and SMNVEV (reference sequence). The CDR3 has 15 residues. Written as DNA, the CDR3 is TGTGCCAGTAAACCGACAGACCCCAATAAAAACGAGCAGTACTTC. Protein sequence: CASKPTDPNKNEQYF.

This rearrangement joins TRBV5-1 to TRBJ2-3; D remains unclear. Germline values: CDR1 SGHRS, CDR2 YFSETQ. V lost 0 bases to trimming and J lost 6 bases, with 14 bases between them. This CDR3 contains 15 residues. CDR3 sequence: CASSLVGSSGDTQYF. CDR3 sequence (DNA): TGCGCCAGCAGCTTGGTAGGCTCCTCCGGGGATACGCAGTATTTT.

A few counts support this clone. The CDR3 is CSVKRGTSFTDTQYF. In nucleotides, the CDR3 is TGCAGCGTTAAACGCGGGACTAGCTTCACAGATACGCAGTATTTT. This chain connects TRBV29-1 to TRBJ2-3, with 9 bases fitting TRBD2. The CDR3 runs to 15 residues. V was pared by 5 bases and J by 2 bases, with 8 bases of the junction left unmatched. Germline assignment: CDR1 SQVTM and CDR2 ANQGSEA.

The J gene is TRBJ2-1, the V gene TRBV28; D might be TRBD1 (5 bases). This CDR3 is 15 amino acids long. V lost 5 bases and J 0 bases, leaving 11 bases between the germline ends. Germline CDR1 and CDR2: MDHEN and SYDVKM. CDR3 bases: TGTGCCAGCAGTATACGGACAAGCTCCTACAATGAGCAGTTCTTC. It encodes CASSIRTSSYNEQFF.

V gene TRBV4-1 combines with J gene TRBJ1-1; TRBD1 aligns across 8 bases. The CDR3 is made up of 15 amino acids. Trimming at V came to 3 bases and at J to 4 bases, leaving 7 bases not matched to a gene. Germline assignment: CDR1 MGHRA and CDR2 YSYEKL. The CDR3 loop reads CASSQSGQGSTEAFF. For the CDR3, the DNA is TGCGCCAGCAGCCAGTCCGGACAGGGCTCCACTGAAGCTTTCTTT.

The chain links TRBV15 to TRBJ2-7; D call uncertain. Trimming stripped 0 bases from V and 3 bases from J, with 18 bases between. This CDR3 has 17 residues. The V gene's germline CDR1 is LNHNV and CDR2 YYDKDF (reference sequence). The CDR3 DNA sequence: TGTGCCACCAGCAGAGATCCCGTGGCGGATTATTTCTACGAGCAGTACTTC. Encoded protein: CATSRDPVADYFYEQYF.

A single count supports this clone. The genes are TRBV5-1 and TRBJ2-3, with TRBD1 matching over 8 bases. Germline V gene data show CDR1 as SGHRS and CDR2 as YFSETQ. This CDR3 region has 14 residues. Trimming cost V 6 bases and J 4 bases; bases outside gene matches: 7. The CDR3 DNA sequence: TGCGCCAGCACAAAGACAGGGGCACCAGATACGCAGTATTTT. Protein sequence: CASTKTGAPDTQYF.

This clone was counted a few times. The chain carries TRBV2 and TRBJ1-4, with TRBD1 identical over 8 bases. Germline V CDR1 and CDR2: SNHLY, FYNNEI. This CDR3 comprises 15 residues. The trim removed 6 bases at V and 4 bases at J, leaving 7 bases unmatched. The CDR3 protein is CASRGRQGNNEKLFF. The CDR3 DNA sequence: TGTGCCAGCAGGGGGCGACAGGGGAATAATGAAAAACTGTTTTTT.

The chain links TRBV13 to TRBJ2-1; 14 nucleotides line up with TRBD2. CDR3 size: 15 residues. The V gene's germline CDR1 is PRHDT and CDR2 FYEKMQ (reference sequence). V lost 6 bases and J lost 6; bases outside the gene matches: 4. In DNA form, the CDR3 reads TGTGCCAGCAGGCTGACTAGCGGGAGGGGCAATGAGCAGTTCTTC. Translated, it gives CASRLTSGRGNEQFF.

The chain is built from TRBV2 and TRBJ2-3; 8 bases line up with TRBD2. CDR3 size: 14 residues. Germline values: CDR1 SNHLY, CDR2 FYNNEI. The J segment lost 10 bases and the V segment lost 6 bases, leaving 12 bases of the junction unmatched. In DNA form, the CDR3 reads TGTGCCAGCAGGGGGTTAGCGGGACGGGGTTCGCAGTATTTT. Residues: CASRGLAGRGSQYF.

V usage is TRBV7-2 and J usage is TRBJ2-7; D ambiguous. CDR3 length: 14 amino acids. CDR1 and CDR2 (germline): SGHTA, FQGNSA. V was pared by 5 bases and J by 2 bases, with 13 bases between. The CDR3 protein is CASSPTAYPYEQYF. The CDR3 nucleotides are TGTGCCAGCAGCCCGACCGCTTACCCCTACGAGCAGTACTTC.

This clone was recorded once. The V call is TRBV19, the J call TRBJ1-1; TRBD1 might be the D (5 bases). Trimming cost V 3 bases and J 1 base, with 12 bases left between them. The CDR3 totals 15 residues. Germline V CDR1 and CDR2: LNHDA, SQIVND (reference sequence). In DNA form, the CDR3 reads TGTGCCAGTAGTATGGGAGGGACGGCGAACACTGAAGCTTTCTTT. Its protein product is CASSMGGTANTEAFF.

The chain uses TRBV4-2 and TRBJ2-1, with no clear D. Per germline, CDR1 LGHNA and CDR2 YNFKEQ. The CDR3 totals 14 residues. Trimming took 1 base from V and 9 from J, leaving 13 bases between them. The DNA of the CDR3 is TGTGCCAGCAGCCAAGGCCAGTCTTGGGGTGAGCAGTTCTTC. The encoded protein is CASSQGQSWGEQFF.

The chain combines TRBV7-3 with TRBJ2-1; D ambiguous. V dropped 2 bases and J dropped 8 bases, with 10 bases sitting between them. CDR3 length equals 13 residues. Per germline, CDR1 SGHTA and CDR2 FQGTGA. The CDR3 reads CASSLRPSHEQFF. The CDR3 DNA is TGTGCCAGCAGCTTACGACCTTCACATGAGCAGTTCTTC. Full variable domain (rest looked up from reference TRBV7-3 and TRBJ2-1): GAGVSQTPSNKVTEKGKYVELRCDPISGHTALYWYRQSLGQGPEFLIYFQGTGAADDSGLPNDRFFAVRPEGSVSTLKIQRTERGDSAVYLCASSLRPSHEQFFGPGTRLTVL.

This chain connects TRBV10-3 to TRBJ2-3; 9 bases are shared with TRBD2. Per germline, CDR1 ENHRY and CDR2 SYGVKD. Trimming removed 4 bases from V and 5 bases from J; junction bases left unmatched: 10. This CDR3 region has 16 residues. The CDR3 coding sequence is TGTGCCATCAGTGTAGCGGGAGCCGTGGAAGGAGATACGCAGTATTTT. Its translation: CAISVAGAVEGDTQYF.

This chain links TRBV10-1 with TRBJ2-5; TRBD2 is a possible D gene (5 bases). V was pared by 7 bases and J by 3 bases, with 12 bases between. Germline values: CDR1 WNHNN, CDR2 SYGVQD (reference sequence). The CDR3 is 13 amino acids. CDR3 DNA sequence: TGCGCCAGCACTGAACTAGGTGAAGAGACCCAGTACTTC. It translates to CASTELGEETQYF.

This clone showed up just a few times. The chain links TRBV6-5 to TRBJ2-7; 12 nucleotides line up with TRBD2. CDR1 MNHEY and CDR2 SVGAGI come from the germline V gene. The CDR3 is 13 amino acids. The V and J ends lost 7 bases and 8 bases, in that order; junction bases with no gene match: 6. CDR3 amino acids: CASKTSGSFKQYF. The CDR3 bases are TGTGCCAGCAAGACTAGCGGGAGTTTCAAGCAGTACTTC.

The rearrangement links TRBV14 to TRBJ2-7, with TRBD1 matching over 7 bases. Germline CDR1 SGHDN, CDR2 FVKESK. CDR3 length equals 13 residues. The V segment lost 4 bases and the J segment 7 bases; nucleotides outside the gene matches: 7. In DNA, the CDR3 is TGTGCCAGCAGCCCCCGACAGGGTACAGAGCAGTACTTC. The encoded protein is CASSPRQGTEQYF.